This TCR beta chain was observed in a study of T cell changes during pregnancy in multiple sclerosis. The CDR3 covers 14 residues. Germline-derived CDR1 and CDR2 are MNHNY and SVGAGI (reference sequence). Trimming pared 7 bases from V and 1 base from J, leaving 10 bases between. The protocol was immunoSEQ multiplex PCR, while the TCRdb copy is restricted to in-frame clones and leaves out a portion. The sample holds around 41,000 clones, about 89% seen once. The receptor was isolated from a female donor in good health, enrolled as a control in a pregnancy study. Sequencing was performed on CD4+ T cells from peripheral blood mononuclear cells, taken in the third trimester of pregnancy. V is TRBV6-6 and J is TRBJ2-2; tentatively, D is TRBD2 (5 bases). CDR3 amino acids: CASIGLLNTGELFF. CDR3 DNA sequence: TGTGCCAGCATTGGACTGCTGAACACCGGGGAGCTGTTTTTT.